The clone carrying this T cell receptor (beta chain) was detected only once. What it recognizes is unknown. Sequencing used immunoSEQ multiplex PCR; TCRdb keeps in-frame clones, though not all of them. The table records hundreds of thousands of clones, 95% of them present only once. The entry originates in a study of shared clonotypes between healthy human individuals. Naive CD8 isolation took CD45RO-negative cells positively selected for CCR7 and excluded terminally differentiated effector memory CD45RA+ cells. Donors comprised healthy HIV-negative adults lacking recent acute infections or vaccinations. Broader study findings: Clonotype sharing across a few donors was observed for about 5.5% of naive CD4 clonotypes. Clonotypes shared by all four donors outscored non-shared clonotypes in generation probability. Collection of samples was limited to blood; tissue repertoires likely differ.

This sequence was found in a woman aged 25 to 39 in good health. The sample consisted of naive CD8+ T cells sorted from blood.

The CDR3 sequence: CASSFPAGGGVDTQYF. The CDR3 nucleotides read TGTGCCAGCAGTTTCCCAGCGGGAGGGGGGGTAGATACGCAGTATTTT. V gene TRBV28 combines with J gene TRBJ2-3; the match to TRBD2 covers 10 bases. The J segment lost 5 bases and the V segment lost 3 bases, leaving 8 bases of the junction unmatched. This CDR3 spans 16 amino acids. Germline lookup yields CDR1 MDHEN and CDR2 SYDVKM.